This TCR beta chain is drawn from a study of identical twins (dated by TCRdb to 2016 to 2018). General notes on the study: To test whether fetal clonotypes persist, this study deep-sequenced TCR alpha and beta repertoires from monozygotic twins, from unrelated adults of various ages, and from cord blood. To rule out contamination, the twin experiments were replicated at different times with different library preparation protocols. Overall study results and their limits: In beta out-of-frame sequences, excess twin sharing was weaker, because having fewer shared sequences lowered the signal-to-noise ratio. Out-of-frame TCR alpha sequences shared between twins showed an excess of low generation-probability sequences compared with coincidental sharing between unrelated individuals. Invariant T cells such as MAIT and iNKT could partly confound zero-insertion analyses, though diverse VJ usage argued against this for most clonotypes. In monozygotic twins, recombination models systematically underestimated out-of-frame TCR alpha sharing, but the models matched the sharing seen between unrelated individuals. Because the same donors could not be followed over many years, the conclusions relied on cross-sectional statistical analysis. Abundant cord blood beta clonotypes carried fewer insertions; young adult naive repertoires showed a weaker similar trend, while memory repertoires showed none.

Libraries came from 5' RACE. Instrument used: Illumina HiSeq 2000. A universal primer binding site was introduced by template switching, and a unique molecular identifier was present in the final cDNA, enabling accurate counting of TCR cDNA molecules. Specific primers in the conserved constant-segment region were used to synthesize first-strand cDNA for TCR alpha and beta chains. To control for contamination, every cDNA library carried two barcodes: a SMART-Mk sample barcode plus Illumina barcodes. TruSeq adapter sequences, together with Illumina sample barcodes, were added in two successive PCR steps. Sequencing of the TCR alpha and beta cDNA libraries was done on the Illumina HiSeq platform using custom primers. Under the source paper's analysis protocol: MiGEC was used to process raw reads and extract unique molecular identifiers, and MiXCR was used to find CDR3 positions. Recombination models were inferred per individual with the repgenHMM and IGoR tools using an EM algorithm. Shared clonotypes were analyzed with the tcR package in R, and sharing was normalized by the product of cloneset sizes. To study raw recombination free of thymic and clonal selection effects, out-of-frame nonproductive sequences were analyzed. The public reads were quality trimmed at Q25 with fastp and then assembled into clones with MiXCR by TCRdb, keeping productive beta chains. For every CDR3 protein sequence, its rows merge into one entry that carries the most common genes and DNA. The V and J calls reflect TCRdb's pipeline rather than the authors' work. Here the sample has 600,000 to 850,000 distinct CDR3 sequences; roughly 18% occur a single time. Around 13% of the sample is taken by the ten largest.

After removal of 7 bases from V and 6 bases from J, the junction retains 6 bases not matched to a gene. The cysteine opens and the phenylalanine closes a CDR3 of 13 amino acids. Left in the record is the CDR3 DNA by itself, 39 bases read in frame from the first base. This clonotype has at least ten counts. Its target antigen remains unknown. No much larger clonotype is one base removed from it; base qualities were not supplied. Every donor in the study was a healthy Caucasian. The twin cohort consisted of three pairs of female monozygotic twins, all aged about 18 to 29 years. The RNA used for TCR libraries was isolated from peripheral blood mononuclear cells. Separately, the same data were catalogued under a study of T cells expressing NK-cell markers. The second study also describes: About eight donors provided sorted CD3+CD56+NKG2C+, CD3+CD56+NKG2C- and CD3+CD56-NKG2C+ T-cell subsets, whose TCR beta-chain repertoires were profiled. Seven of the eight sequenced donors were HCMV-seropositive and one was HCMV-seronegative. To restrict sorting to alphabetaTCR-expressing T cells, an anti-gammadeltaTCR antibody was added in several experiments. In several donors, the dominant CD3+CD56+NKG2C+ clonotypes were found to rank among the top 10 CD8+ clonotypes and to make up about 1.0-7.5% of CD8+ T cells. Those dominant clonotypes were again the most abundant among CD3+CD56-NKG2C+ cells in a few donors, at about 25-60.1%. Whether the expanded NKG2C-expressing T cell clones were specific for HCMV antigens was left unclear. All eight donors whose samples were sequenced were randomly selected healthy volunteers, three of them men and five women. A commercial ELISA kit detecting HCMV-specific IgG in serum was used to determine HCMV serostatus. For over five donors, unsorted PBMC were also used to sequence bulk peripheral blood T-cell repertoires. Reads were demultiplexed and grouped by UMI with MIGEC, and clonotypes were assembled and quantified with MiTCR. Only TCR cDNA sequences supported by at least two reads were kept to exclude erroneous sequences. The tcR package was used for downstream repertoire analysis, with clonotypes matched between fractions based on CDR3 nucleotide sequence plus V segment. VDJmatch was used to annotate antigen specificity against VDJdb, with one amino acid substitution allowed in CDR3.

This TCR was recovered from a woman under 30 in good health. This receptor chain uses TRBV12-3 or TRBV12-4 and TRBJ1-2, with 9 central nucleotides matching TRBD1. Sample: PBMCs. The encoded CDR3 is CASTPGQGNGYTF. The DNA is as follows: TGTGCCAGCACCCCGGGACAGGGAAATGGCTACACCTTC.